Detailed here is one TCR beta chain. This sample stems from a study of control samples from healthy donors and cancer patients. The germline gives CDR1 LNHDA, CDR2 SQIVND (reference sequence). This CDR3 contains 17 residues. V was shortened by 5 bases and J by 2 bases, with 20 bases between the two germline ends. Data came from immunoSEQ multiplex PCR; TCRdb stores just in-frame clones and leaves some out. The profile shows some 10,000 clones, approximately 91% of them singletons. Sequenced sample: PBMCs. The sequence came from a man in his 60s with colorectal cancer. This rearrangement joins TRBV19 to TRBJ2-3; weak D call: TRBD2 (6 bases). CDR3: CASSSEPDYLLTDTQYF. The CDR3 DNA sequence: TGTGCCAGTAGTTCGGAGCCGGACTATCTCCTCACAGATACGCAGTATTTT.